This passage covers 7 T cell receptor beta chains from one sample sequenced in a study of shared clonotypes between healthy human individuals. Some clones are missing from TCRdb's copy, which holds only in-frame ones; the method was immunoSEQ multiplex PCR. This sample has 2 million to 2.5 million clones, with roughly 90% found just once. Sequenced material: naive CD4+ T cells from PBMCs. The subset denotes: CD45RA+ positively selected. Receptor source: a man aged 18 to 35 in good health. Some clones in this sample may be carry-over from other donors' samples.

Details on this clone: This same CDR3 is encoded by further DNA sequences in the sample. The chain uses TRBV7-3 and TRBJ2-5; unclear D gene. V was clipped by 3 bases and J by 1 base, with 6 bases between them. CDR1 is SGHTA and CDR2 is FQGTGA in the germline V gene. The CDR3 runs to 13 residues. The chain's CDR3 is CASSFGAQETQYF. CDR3 nucleotides: TGTGCCAGCAGCTTTGGCGCCCAAGAGACCCAGTACTTC.

This chain joins TRBV7-2 and TRBJ2-3; 7 positions agree with TRBD1. This CDR3 is built from 16 residues. V shed 4 bases and J 0 bases; nucleotides not matched to a gene: 7. Germline V gene data show CDR1 as SGHTA and CDR2 as FQGNSA. The CDR3 DNA follows: TGTGCCAGCAGCTCGAAGGGACAGACAAGCACAGATACGCAGTATTTT. Translated, it gives CASSSKGQTSTDTQYF.

This chain joins TRBV5-8 and TRBJ2-1, with D possibly TRBD2 on 5 matching bases. Trimming left V 4 bases short and J 4 bases short, with 15 bases between. CDR1 and CDR2 (germline): SGHTS, YDEGEE. This CDR3 contains 15 residues. CDR3 sequence reads: CASSLGLEEYNEQFF. As DNA, the CDR3 is TGTGCCAGCAGCCTTGGACTGGAGGAATACAATGAGCAGTTCTTC.

The chain combines TRBV4-3 with TRBJ1-6, with TRBD1 identical over 10 bases. The V gene end was trimmed by 2 bases and the J gene end by 5 bases; junction bases not matched to a gene: 9. The CDR3 has 18 amino acids. Germline V gene lookup returns CDR1 LGHNA and CDR2 YSLEER. CDR3 DNA sequence: TGCGCCAGCAGCCAACACACTCTAGGGACAGGGGATAATTCACCCCTCCACTTT. Protein product: CASSQHTLGTGDNSPLHF.

J is TRBJ2-3 and V is TRBV5-1; D perhaps matches TRBD2 (6 bases). This CDR3 comprises 19 residues. The V gene's germline CDR1 is SGHRS and CDR2 YFSETQ. V was shortened by 0 bases and J by 5 bases, with 25 bases between the two germline ends. CDR3 in amino acids: CASSLGRGSSGPQGDTQYF. CDR3 DNA sequence: TGCGCCAGCAGCTTGGGGCGGGGTAGTTCGGGACCCCAGGGAGATACGCAGTATTTT.

The gene calls are TRBV18 and TRBJ2-7, with TRBD1 matching over 9 bases. The length of the CDR3 is 15 residues. In germline, CDR1 is KGHSH, CDR2 LQKENI. V shed 8 bases, J shed 3 bases, and the junction held 11 bases outside the gene matches. The CDR3 nucleotides read TGTGCCAGCGCCCCGGGGACAGGGAGTAACTACGAGCAGTACTTC. Its translation is CASAPGTGSNYEQYF.

V usage is TRBV4-1 and J usage is TRBJ2-3, with 10 bases lining up with TRBD1. The CDR3 extends over 16 amino acids. With 3 bases clipped from V and 4 bases from J, the junction kept 7 bases outside the gene matches. Germline V gives CDR1 MGHRA, CDR2 YSYEKL. The CDR3 sequence: CASSHGTGAVADTQYF. Here the CDR3 DNA reads TGCGCCAGCAGCCACGGGACAGGGGCGGTGGCAGATACGCAGTATTTT.